Listed below are T cell receptor beta chains from one sample, sequenced in a study of shared clonotypes between healthy human individuals. Measured with immunoSEQ multiplex PCR; TCRdb has only the in-frame clones, and not every one. The sample consists of some 1,100,000 clones, around 78% of them appearing once. The sample consisted of memory CD4+ T cells from PBMCs. The origin of the receptors is a young man in good health. Some clones in this sample may be carry-over from other donors' samples. The CDR3 runs from the conserved cysteine through the conserved F or W. A D gene is named only where the DNA matches it firmly. Size is stated for part of the rows, as once, few or many counts, or as a class when the clone is expanded.

j_call d_call clone_size v_call cdr3_nt cdr3_aa
TRBJ1-2 NA NA TRBV28 TGTGCCAGCAGCCCCGGCAGGGTTAATGGCTACACCTTC CASSPGRVNGYTF
TRBJ2-2 TRBD2 NA TRBV7-3 TGTGCCAGCAGCCTAACAGGCCTAGCGGGAGATGCCGGGGAGCTGTTTTTT CASSLTGLAGDAGELFF
TRBJ1-5 NA NA TRBV2 TGTGCCAGCAGCCCCCCCGGAGGGCAGCCCCAGCATTTT CASSPPGGQPQHF
TRBJ2-5 NA NA TRBV10-3 TGTGCCATCCGGGGAGCGTCAGGGGAAGAGACCCAGTACTTC CAIRGASGEETQYF
TRBJ1-2 NA NA TRBV5-1 TGCGCCAGCAGCTTGGAGGCTGCAAACTATGGCTACACCTTC CASSLEAANYGYTF
TRBJ2-1 TRBD2 NA TRBV4-2 TGTGCCAGCAGCTCCGGGACTAGAGTTCGTAATGAGCAGTTCTTC CASSSGTRVRNEQFF
TRBJ1-5 TRBD1 NA TRBV28 TGTGCCAGCAGTAGAACAGGGGTTGGGCCCCAGCATTTT CASSRTGVGPQHF
TRBJ1-5 NA NA TRBV7-2 TGTGCCAGCAGCCCAGAAAGGGGGGTAGATCAGCCCCAGCATTTT CASSPERGVDQPQHF
TRBJ2-5 NA NA TRBV29-1 TGCAGCGAAGGGCAAGAGACCCAGTACTTC CSEGQETQYF
TRBJ2-1 NA once TRBV18 TGTGCCAGCTCACCACCTAGAGCCGTCTCCTACAATGAGCAGTTCTTC CASSPPRAVSYNEQFF
TRBJ2-5 TRBD2 NA TRBV7-9 TGTGCCAGCAGCTTACTAGCGGGAGGGGAGACCCAGTACTTC CASSLLAGGETQYF
TRBJ2-7 NA NA TRBV5-1 TGCGCCAGCAGCTTGGGAAAACAGGGCATTGAGCAGTACTTC CASSLGKQGIEQYF
TRBJ1-1 TRBD1 NA TRBV5-4 TGTGCCAGCAGCTTAACCGGGACAGGTGAAGCTTTCTTT CASSLTGTGEAFF
TRBJ2-7 TRBD2 NA TRBV11-3 TGTGCCAGCAGCTTGATAGCGGGAGGTGAGCAGTACTTC CASSLIAGGEQYF
TRBJ2-2 TRBD2 NA TRBV7-2 TGTGCCAGCAGAGCACTAGCGGGAGGCCCCGGGGAGCTGTTTTTT CASRALAGGPGELFF
TRBJ1-1 TRBD1 NA TRBV6-5 TGTGCCAGCAGTTACGCAACAGGGGGGCCTGAAGCTTTCTTT CASSYATGGPEAFF
TRBJ2-1 NA once TRBV2 TGTGCCACCAGCCTTTCCGGGAGCTACAATGAGCAGTTCTTC CATSLSGSYNEQFF
TRBJ2-2 TRBD2 NA TRBV11-2 TGTGCCAGCAGAGAGACTAGCGGGAGGGCCGGCACCGGGGAGCTGTTTTTT CASRETSGRAGTGELFF
TRBJ2-1 NA NA TRBV14 TGTGCCAGCAGCCGACTTCCTCTAAGTTTAGATGAGCAGTTCTTC CASSRLPLSLDEQFF
TRBJ1-2 TRBD1 NA TRBV30 TGTGCCTGGAGTGGACAGGGTCTTGGCTACACCTTC CAWSGQGLGYTF
TRBJ2-5 NA NA TRBV5-1 TGCGCCAGCAGCTTGGCGGGGTCCCAAGAGACCCAGTACTTC CASSLAGSQETQYF
TRBJ2-1 TRBD1 NA TRBV30 TGTGCCTGGAGTGAGGGGGCGCAAAATGAGCAGTTCTTC CAWSEGAQNEQFF
TRBJ2-1 NA NA TRBV5-6 TGTGCCAGCAGCCCCGCAGCGAGCTACAATGAGCAGTTCTTC CASSPAASYNEQFF
TRBJ1-3 NA few TRBV11-2 TGTGCCAGCAGCTTAGTCGGGGGATCCGGAAACACCATATATTTT CASSLVGGSGNTIYF